Listed here are 22 T cell receptor beta chains from one sample, sequenced in a study of CD8+CD57+ T cells in acquired aplastic anemia. For CDR3 and TCR beta VDJ profiling, genomic DNA was the template used. Each CDR3 protein is one row after TCRdb ran MiXCR on the reads. The table shows about 420,000 distinct CDR3 sequences, with roughly 68% occurring only once. The sequenced sample was sorted CD4+, CD8+, or CD8+CD57+ T cells (not recorded which) from PBMCs. These receptor sequences come from a human donor in good health, serving as a control.

As regards this clonotype: Being one base from a much bigger clone, this may be a read error. This chain connects TRBV6-6 to TRBJ1-2; 7 bases are a match to TRBD1. The germline gives CDR1 MNHNY, CDR2 SVGAGI (reference sequence). The CDR3 covers 14 residues. V trimming: 6 bases; J trimming: 3 bases; junction bases outside the gene matches: 7. The CDR3 DNA reads TGTGCCAGCAGACTTGGACAGGCTGACTATGGCTACACCTTC. Translation: CASRLGQADYGYTF.

The chain has TRBV7-3 and TRBJ1-1; the D is unclear. The germline V gene has CDR1 SGHTA and CDR2 FQGTGA. V lost 5 bases to trimming and J lost 13 bases, with 23 bases between them. The CDR3 has 14 residues. The CDR3 region has the DNA TGTGCCAGCAGCGTACAAACCGGGAGAGGTGCAGATTTCTTT. Protein product: CASSVQTGRGADFF.

This clonotype was recorded at least ten times. The chain links TRBV30 to TRBJ1-3; D is possibly TRBD1 (6 bases). V lost 4 bases to trimming and J lost 5 bases, with 15 bases between them. Looked up from germline, CDR1 is GTSNPN and CDR2 is SVGIG (reference sequence). The CDR3 has 14 amino acids. This CDR3 is CAWTHGTYRNTIYF. The CDR3 nucleotides read TGTGCCTGGACCCACGGGACATATAGAAACACCATATATTTT.

About this clonotype itself: Germline is not matched at one junction end, which may reflect a read error. The genes are TRBV12-3 or TRBV12-4 and TRBJ2-3; 7 bases line up with TRBD1. The CDR3 is 15 residues long. CDR3 amino acids: CATRTRTGEADTQYF. As DNA, the CDR3 is TGTGCCACGCGCACCCGGACAGGCGAGGCAGATACGCAGTATTTC.

About this clonotype itself: Just one base apart from a much larger clone, this may be a read error. The chain recombines TRBV6-5 with TRBJ1-1; D perhaps matches TRBD1 (5 bases). Per the germline V gene, CDR1 is MNHEY and CDR2 is SVGAGI. The CDR3 extends over 12 amino acids. V lost 2 bases and J 11 bases, leaving 12 bases between the germline ends. The CDR3 protein is CASSYGGGAAFF. DNA for the CDR3: TGTGCCAGCAGTTACGGGGGGGGAGCGGCTTTCTTT.

The chain carries TRBV7-2 and TRBJ1-6; perhaps TRBD1 as D (6 bases). Trimming removed 3 bases at V and 13 bases at J, with 19 bases between. Germline V gives CDR1 SGHTA, CDR2 FQGNSA. This CDR3 is built from 15 residues. CDR3 coding DNA: TGTGCCAGCAGCTTGGAAGGGGGGGTGCGTTCCCCCCTCCACTTT. This gives the protein CASSLEGGVRSPLHF.

This clonotype was seen a few times. The genes are TRBV5-5 and TRBJ1-3, with 9 bases aligning to TRBD1. CDR3 length: 15 residues. Looked up from germline, CDR1 is SGHKS and CDR2 is YYEKEE (reference sequence). V lost 3 bases to trimming and J lost 8 bases; unmatched junction nucleotides: 9. DNA for the CDR3: TGTGCCAGCAGCTGGGACAGGGAGACTGGCTACACCATATATTTT. It codes for CASSWDRETGYTIYF.

This clonotype was seen only once. Likely a read error: the CDR3 ends without its conserved phenylalanine or tryptophan. The genes are TRBV24-1 and TRBJ2-7; D unclear. The CDR3 consists of 13 residues. V lost 4 bases to trimming and J lost 5 bases, with 11 bases between them. From germline, CDR1 is KGHDR and CDR2 SFDVKD. This chain's CDR3 is CATSEPGQDEQYG. As DNA, the CDR3 is TGTGCCACCAGTGAACCGGGCCAGGACGAGCAGTACGGC.

In regard to this clonotype: The CDR3 end shows no conserved phenylalanine or tryptophan, and so a read error is likely. No DNA is shown, since the ends of the CDR3 on it are uncertain; the CDR3 is the one TCRdb lists. The V and J genes are TRBV7-8 and TRBJ2-7. The V gene's germline CDR1 is SGHVS and CDR2 FQNEAQ. The CDR3 is 13 amino acids long, termini counted. This CDR3 is CASSLPDTQYFCP.

Only one count was recorded for this clonotype. The DNA is omitted, as the CDR3 cannot be located on it reliably, and the CDR3 follows TCRdb's listing. The rearrangement joins TRBV19 to TRBJ1-3; the DNA was not used to check the table's D call, TRBD1. Germline V gene lookup returns CDR1 LNHDA and CDR2 SQIVND (reference sequence). With termini counted, the CDR3 has 16 amino acids. Here the CDR3 reads CASRTDRQVDGYTFGF.

This clonotype has a handful of counts. The gene calls are TRBV20-1 and TRBJ2-3; D is uncertain. The CDR3 has 14 residues. The germline CDR1 and CDR2 sequences are DFQATT and SNEGSKA (reference sequence). V was shortened by 6 bases and J by 1 base, with 14 bases between the two germline ends. Here the CDR3 DNA reads TGCAGTGCCGAAGGGCAGCAGCGCACAGATACGCAGTATTTT. Its translation: CSAEGQQRTDTQYF.

This clonotype turned up a few times. The V gene is TRBV19, the J gene TRBJ1-2; 10 bases line up with TRBD1. Germline CDR1 is LNHDA and CDR2 is SQIVND (reference sequence). With V trimmed by 1 base and J by 5 bases, 4 bases remained unmatched. The CDR3 sequence is 15 residues long. The CDR3 coding sequence is TGTGCCAGTAGTATAGGGACAGGGGGAGGGTATGGCTACACCTTC. It specifies CASSIGTGGGYGYTF.

This rearrangement joins TRBV5-4 to TRBJ1-6, with D possibly matching TRBD1 (5 bases). The CDR3 totals 14 residues. V lost 5 bases, J lost 7 bases, and 13 bases lay in between. CDR1 and CDR2 from the germline V gene are SGHNT and YYREEE (reference sequence). As DNA, the CDR3 is TGTGCCAGCAGTTGGGACGCGGGAAATTCACCCCTCCACTTT. This sequence encodes CASSWDAGNSPLHF. Looking up the rest from reference TRBV5-4 and TRBJ1-6 gives the full variable domain: ETGVTQSPTHLIKTRGQQVTLRCSSQSGHNTVSWYQQALGQGPQFIFQYYREEENGRGNFPPRFSGLQFPNYSSELNVNALELDDSALYLCASSWDAGNSPLHFGNGTRLTVT.

This clonotype was seen a handful of times. Since the CDR3 does not end with the conserved phenylalanine or tryptophan, this likely comes from a read error. The DNA is omitted, as the CDR3 cannot be located on it reliably, and the CDR3 follows TCRdb's listing. The chain has TRBV2 and TRBJ1-2. Germline assignment: CDR1 SNHLY and CDR2 FYNNEI. The CDR3 is made up of 13 amino acids, end residues included. CDR3 amino acids: CASSLAVGDGYTL.

This sequence joins TRBV12-5 and TRBJ2-2; maybe TRBD1 (5 bases). Germline CDR1 reads LGHNT; CDR2 reads FRNRAP. V lost 2 bases, J lost 6 bases, and 13 bases lay in between. The CDR3 is made up of 15 amino acids. CDR3 residues: CASGLRQGGAGELFF. CDR3 bases: TGTGCTAGTGGTTTGCGGCAGGGCGGCGCCGGGGAGCTGTTTTTT.

On this clonotype: The CDR3 end shows no conserved phenylalanine or tryptophan, and so a read error is likely. No DNA is shown, since the ends of the CDR3 on it are uncertain; the CDR3 is the one TCRdb lists. V gene TRBV9 combines with J gene TRBJ1-1; whether TRBD1, the table's D call, matches the DNA was not checked. The CDR3 is 12 amino acids long, termini counted. Germline loops: CDR1 SGDLS, CDR2 YYNGEE. CDR3 sequence: CASSVMVGADTE.

About this clonotype itself: The DNA is left out, because the CDR3 cannot be placed on it with certainty; the CDR3 is given as TCRdb lists it. The chain couples TRBV7-8 to TRBJ2-7; the table's TRBD2 call for D was not verified on the DNA. Germline V gene data show CDR1 as SGHVS and CDR2 as FQNEAQ. The CDR3 has 14 residues if both end residues are counted. Here the CDR3 reads CASSFSYGPYFGPF.

In regard to this clonotype: The junction departs from germline at one end; a sequencing error may be responsible. This chain connects TRBV20-1 to TRBJ1-2; D gene uncertain. This CDR3 is built from 14 residues. CDR1 DFQATT and CDR2 SNEGSKA come from the germline V gene (reference sequence). CDR3 in amino acids: CSARGAQNGYGYTF. The CDR3 coding sequence is TGCAGCGCTAGAGGTGCACAGAACGGCTATGGCTACACCTTC.

In the case of this clonotype: A junction boundary mismatches the germline segment, possibly from a read error. This chain joins TRBV12-3 or TRBV12-4 and TRBJ1-1, with D unclear. The CDR3 is 15 amino acids. The CDR3 loop reads CASSWYGVAKTEAFF. The CDR3 nucleotides read TGTGCCAGCAGTTGGTACGGAGTCGCGAAGACTGAAGCCTTCTTT.

This clonotype was detected ten times or more. The rearrangement uses TRBV29-1 and TRBJ2-1; 8 bases fit TRBD2. Germline values: CDR1 SQVTM, CDR2 ANQGSEA. Germline trimming cut 6 bases from V and 6 bases from J; bases unmatched to any gene: 13. This CDR3 is 15 amino acids long. Here the CDR3 DNA reads TGCAGCGTCGACTCTCCCGGGGGGGCTGGCAATGAGCAGTTCTTC. Protein: CSVDSPGGAGNEQFF.

Concerning this clonotype: Its ends do not fully match the called genes, so a read error is possible. The genes are TRBV7-7 and TRBJ1-6, with D possibly being TRBD1 (5 bases). The length of the CDR3 is 15 residues. Looked up from germline, CDR1 is SSHAT and CDR2 is FNYEAQ (reference sequence). DNA for the CDR3: TGTGCTAGCAGCTTGACGGAAGGGGAAAAACTGCCCCTCCACTTT. The encoded protein is CASSLTEGEKLPLHF.

On this clonotype: The DNA is left out, because the CDR3 cannot be placed on it with certainty; the CDR3 is given as TCRdb lists it. The chain employs TRBV9 and TRBJ2-7. The CDR3 adds up to 13 amino acids, both ends counted. Germline assignment: CDR1 SGDLS and CDR2 YYNGEE. The CDR3 loop reads CASSVAEDEQYFV.